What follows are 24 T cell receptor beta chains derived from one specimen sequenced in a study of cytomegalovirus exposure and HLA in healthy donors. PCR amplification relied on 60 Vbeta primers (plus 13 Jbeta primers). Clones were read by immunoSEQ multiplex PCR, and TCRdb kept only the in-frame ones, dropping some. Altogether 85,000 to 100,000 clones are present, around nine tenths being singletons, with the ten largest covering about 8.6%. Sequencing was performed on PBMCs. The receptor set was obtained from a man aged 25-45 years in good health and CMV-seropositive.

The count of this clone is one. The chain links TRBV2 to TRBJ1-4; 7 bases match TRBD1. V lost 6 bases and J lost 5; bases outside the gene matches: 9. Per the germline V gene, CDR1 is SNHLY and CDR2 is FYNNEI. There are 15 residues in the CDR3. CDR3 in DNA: TGTGCCAGCAGAGAGCGACAGGGATCAAATGAAAAACTGTTTTTT. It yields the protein CASRERQGSNEKLFF.

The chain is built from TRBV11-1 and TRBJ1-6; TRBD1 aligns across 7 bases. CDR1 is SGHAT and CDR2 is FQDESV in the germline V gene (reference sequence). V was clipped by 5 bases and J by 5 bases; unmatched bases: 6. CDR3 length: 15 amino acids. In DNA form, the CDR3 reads TGTGCCAGCAGCCTAACTGGACAGGATAATTCACCCCTCCACTTT. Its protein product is CASSLTGQDNSPLHF. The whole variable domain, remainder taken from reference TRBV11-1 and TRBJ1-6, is EAEVAQSPRYKITEKSQAVAFWCDPISGHATLYWYRQILGQGPELLVQFQDESVVDDSQLPKDRFSAERLKGVDSTLKIQPAELGDSAMYLCASSLTGQDNSPLHFGNGTRLTVT.

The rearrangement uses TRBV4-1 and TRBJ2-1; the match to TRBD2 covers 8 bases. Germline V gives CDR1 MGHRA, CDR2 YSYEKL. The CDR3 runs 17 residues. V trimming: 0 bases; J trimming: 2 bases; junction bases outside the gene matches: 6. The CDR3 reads CASSQEEGTSPYNEQFF. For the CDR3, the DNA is TGCGCCAGCAGCCAAGAGGAGGGGACTAGTCCCTACAATGAGCAGTTCTTC.

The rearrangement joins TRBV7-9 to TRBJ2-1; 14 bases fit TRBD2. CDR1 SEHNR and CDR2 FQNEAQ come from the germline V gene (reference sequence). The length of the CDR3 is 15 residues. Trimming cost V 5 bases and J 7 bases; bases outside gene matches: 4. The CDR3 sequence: CASSPTSGRGNEQFF. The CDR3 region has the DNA TGTGCCAGCAGCCCGACTAGCGGGAGGGGAAATGAGCAGTTCTTC.

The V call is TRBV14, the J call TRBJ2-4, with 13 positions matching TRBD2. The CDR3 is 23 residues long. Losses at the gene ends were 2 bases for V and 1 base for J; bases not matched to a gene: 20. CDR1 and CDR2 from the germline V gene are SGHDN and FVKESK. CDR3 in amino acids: CASSQPGLAGSDVALGAKNIQYF. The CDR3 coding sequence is TGTGCCAGCAGCCAACCGGGACTAGCGGGATCAGATGTTGCGCTCGGGGCCAAAAACATTCAGTACTTC.

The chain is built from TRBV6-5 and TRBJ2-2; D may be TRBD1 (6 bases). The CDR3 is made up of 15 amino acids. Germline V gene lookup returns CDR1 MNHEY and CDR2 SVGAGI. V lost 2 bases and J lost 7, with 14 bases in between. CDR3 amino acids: CASSYGPGVNGELFF. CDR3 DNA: TGTGCCAGCAGTTACGGTCCAGGGGTCAACGGGGAGCTGTTTTTT.

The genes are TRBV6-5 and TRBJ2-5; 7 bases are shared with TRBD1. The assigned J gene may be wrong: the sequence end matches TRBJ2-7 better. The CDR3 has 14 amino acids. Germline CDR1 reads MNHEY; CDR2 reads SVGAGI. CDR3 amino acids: CASRHDRVGYEQYF. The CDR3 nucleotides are TGTGCCAGCAGACACGACAGGGTTGGCTACGAGCAGTACTTC.

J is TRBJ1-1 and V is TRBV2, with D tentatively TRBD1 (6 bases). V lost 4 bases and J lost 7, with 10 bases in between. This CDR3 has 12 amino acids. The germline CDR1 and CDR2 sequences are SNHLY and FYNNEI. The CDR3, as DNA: TGTGCCAGCAGTGGGGGACACCTTGAAGCTTTCTTT. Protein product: CASSGGHLEAFF.

The DNA of the CDR3 is TGTGCCAGCATCCTCTCTAGGGACAACTACGAGCAGTACTTC. Translated: CASILSRDNYEQYF. The chain combines TRBV6-1 with TRBJ2-5; tentatively, D is TRBD1 (6 bases). TRBJ2-7 explains the end of the DNA better; the J call may be wrong. This CDR3 contains 14 residues. CDR1 is MNHNS, CDR2 SASEGT, per germline.

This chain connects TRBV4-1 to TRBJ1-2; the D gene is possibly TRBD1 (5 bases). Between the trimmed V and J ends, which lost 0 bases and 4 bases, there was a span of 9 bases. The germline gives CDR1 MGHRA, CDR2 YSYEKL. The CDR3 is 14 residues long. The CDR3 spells CASSQERGAYGYTF. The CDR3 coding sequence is TGCGCCAGCAGCCAAGAAAGGGGCGCCTATGGCTACACCTTC.

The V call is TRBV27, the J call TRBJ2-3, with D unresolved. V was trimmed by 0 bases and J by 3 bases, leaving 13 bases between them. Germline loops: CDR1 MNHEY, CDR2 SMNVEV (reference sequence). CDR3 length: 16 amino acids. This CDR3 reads CASSLSEWAKTDTQYF. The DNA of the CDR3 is TGTGCCAGCAGTTTATCAGAGTGGGCGAAAACAGATACGCAGTATTTT.

The CDR3 coding sequence is TGCAGCGTTGGGACTTCTAACTATGGCTACACCTTC. Translated, it gives CSVGTSNYGYTF. The rearrangement joins TRBV29-1 to TRBJ1-2; D is ambiguous. V gave up 4 bases and J gave up 0 bases, with 6 bases separating them. This CDR3 region has 12 residues. Per the germline V gene, CDR1 is SQVTM and CDR2 is ANQGSEA.

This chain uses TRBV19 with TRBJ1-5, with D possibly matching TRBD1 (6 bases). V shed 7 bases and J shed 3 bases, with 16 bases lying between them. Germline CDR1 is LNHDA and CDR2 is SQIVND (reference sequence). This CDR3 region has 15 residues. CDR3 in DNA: TGTGCCAGTATCCCCGGGACACCTCTCAATCAGCCCCAGCATTTT. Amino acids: CASIPGTPLNQPQHF.

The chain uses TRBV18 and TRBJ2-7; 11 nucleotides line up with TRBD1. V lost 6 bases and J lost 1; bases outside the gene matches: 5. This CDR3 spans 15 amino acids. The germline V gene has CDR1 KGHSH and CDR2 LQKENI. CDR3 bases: TGTGCCAGCTCCCCCGGGACAGGGGGTTCCTACGAGCAGTACTTC. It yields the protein CASSPGTGGSYEQYF.

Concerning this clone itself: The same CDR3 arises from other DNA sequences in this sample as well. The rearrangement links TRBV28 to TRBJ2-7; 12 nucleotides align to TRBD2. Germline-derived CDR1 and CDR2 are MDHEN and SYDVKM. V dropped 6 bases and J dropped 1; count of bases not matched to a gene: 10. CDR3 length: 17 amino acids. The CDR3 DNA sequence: TGTGCCAGCAGCCTCTCTAGCGGGAGGGCCGGTTCCTACGAGCAGTACTTC. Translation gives CASSLSSGRAGSYEQYF.

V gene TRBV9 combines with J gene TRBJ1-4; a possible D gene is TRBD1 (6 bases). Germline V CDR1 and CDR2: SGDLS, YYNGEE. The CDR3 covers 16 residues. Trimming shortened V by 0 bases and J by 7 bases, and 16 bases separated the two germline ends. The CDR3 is CASSVGGTGSGEKLFF. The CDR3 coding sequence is TGTGCCAGCAGCGTAGGGGGCACAGGGAGCGGTGAAAAACTGTTTTTT.

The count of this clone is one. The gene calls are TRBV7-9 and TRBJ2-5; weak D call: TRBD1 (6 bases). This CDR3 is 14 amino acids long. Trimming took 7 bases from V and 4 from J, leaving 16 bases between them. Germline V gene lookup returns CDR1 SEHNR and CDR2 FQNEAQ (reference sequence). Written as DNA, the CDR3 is TGTGCCAGCATCCTCGACAGGCACACAGAGACCCAGTACTTC. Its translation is CASILDRHTETQYF.

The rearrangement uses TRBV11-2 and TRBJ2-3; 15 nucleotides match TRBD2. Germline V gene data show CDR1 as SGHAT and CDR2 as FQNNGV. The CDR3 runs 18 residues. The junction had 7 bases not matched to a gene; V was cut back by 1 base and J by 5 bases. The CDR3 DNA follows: TGTGCCAGCAGCTTAGGCGGACTAGCGGGAGGGGGAGGAGATACGCAGTATTTT. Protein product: CASSLGGLAGGGGDTQYF.

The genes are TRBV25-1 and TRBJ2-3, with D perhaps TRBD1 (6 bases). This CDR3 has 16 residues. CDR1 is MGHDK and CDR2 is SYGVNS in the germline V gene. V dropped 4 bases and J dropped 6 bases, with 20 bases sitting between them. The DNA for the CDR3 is TGTGCCAGCAGTGTGTGGGGGCGGAAAGGACTGGATACGCAGTATTTT. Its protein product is CASSVWGRKGLDTQYF.

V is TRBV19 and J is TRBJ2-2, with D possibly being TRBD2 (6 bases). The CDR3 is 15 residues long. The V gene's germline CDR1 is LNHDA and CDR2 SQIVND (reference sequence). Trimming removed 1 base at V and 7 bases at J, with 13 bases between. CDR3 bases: TGTGCCAGTAGTATAGGAGGGCGGGGAATCGGGGAGCTGTTTTTT. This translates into CASSIGGRGIGELFF.

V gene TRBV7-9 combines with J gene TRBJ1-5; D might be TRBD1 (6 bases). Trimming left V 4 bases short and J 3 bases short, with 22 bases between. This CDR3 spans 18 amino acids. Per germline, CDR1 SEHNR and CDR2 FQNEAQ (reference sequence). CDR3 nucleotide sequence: TGTGCCAGCAGCTCCGATAGGTATGACAGGTCGGACAATCAGCCCCAGCATTTT. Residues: CASSSDRYDRSDNQPQHF. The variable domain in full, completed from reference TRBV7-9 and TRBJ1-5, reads DTGVSQNPRHKITKRGQNVTFRCDPISEHNRLYWYRQTLGQGPEFLTYFQNEAQLEKSRLLSDRFSAERPKGSFSTLEIQRTEQGDSAMYLCASSSDRYDRSDNQPQHFGDGTRLSIL.

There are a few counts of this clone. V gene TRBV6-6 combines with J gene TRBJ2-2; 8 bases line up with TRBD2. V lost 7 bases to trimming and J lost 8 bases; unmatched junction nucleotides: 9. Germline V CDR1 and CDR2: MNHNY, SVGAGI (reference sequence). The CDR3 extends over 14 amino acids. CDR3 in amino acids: CASIGSGAWGELFF. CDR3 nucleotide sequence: TGTGCCAGCATAGGTAGCGGGGCCTGGGGGGAGCTGTTTTTT.

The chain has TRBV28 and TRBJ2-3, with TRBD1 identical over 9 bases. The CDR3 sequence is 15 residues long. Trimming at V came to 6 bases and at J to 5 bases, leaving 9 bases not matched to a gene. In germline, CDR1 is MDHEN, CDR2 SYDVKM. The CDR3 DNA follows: TGTGCCAGCAGAAATCCGGGACAGGGTGGAGATACGCAGTATTTT. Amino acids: CASRNPGQGGDTQYF.

The CDR3 sequence: CASSPSGNEQFF. CDR3 in DNA: TGTGCCAGCAGCCCCAGTGGTAATGAGCAGTTCTTC. The chain is built from TRBV7-9 and TRBJ2-1; D remains unclear. Deletions cut 5 bases from V and 7 bases from J, with 9 bases between. Germline V CDR1 and CDR2: SEHNR, FQNEAQ (reference sequence). The CDR3 covers 12 residues.